The clone carrying this T cell receptor (beta chain) came up a few times. Patients were excluded for uncontrolled infection, other autoimmune disease, pregnancy or lactation. This entry belongs to a study of T cells in Graves' hyperthyroidism and ophthalmopathy. Template material for amplifying TCR beta CDR3 regions consisted of RNA transcripts. The TCR CDR3 was amplified in a first-round RT-PCR using the HTBI primer set. TCRdb redid the calling of the multiplex PCR reads with MiXCR, one entry per CDR3 protein. The sample contains some 400,000 distinct CDR3 sequences, approximately 13% of which appear only once. From germline, CDR1 is DFQATT and CDR2 SNEGSKA (reference sequence). V lost 3 bases and J lost 7; bases outside the gene matches: 5. The length of the CDR3 is 12 residues.

The chain has TRBV20-1 and TRBJ2-7; 8 bases align to TRBD2. The specimen sequenced was blood. The receptor was isolated from a man in his thirties or forties with Graves' hyperthyroidism that later progressed to Graves' ophthalmopathy. Written as DNA, the CDR3 is TGCAGTGCTAGCACGGGGGGGGGGGAGCAGTACTTC. Residues: CSASTGGGEQYF.